The 22 T cell receptor beta chains reported below all come from one sample, sequenced in a study of control samples from healthy donors and cancer patients. Data came from immunoSEQ multiplex PCR; TCRdb stores just in-frame clones and leaves some out. The sample gives over 100,000 clones, approximately 91% of which show up once; about 3.4% is in the top ten. The sequencing input was blood. The source of these receptors is a man aged 45-65 years in good health.

The rearrangement joins TRBV9 to TRBJ2-6; possibly TRBD1 or TRBD2 for D (5 bases each). The V end lost 6 bases, the J end lost 4 bases, and 20 bases lay between the germline ends. Germline V gene data show CDR1 as SGDLS and CDR2 as YYNGEE. This CDR3 is built from 17 residues. Here the CDR3 DNA reads TGTGCCAGCAACAGCCGGGACCCCGGCTCGGGGGCCAACGTCCTGACTTTC. Translated, it gives CASNSRDPGSGANVLTF.

The sample holds one count of this clone. V is TRBV4-1 and J is TRBJ2-7; TRBD2 matches 9 bases. Germline V gene sequence: CDR1 MGHRA, CDR2 YSYEKL. The CDR3 consists of 17 residues. V lost 1 base to trimming and J lost 2 bases; unmatched junction nucleotides: 9. CDR3 loop: CASSQAKLAGVPYEQYF. As DNA, the CDR3 is TGCGCCAGCAGCCAAGCCAAATTAGCGGGGGTGCCCTACGAGCAGTACTTC.

V usage is TRBV30 and J usage is TRBJ1-1; TRBD1 matches 10 bases. The germline gives CDR1 GTSNPN, CDR2 SVGIG (reference sequence). V lost 8 bases and J lost 11; bases outside the gene matches: 11. CDR3 length: 12 residues. In DNA, the CDR3 is TGTGCCGGGGGGACAGGGGCTTTTAGCGCTTTCTTT. Protein sequence: CAGGTGAFSAFF.

This clone showed up just once. This chain connects TRBV13 to TRBJ2-2; perhaps TRBD2 as D (7 bases). The CDR3 spans 16 residues. V was cut by 3 bases and J by 2 bases, with 13 bases left in between. The germline CDR1 and CDR2 sequences are PRHDT and FYEKMQ (reference sequence). CDR3 DNA: TGTGCCAGCAGCTTCGGGCGGGGGCTAAACACCGGGGAGCTGTTTTTT. Encoded protein: CASSFGRGLNTGELFF.

This sequence joins TRBV6-2 or TRBV6-3 and TRBJ1-2; tentative D call: TRBD1 (6 bases). The germline CDR1 and CDR2 sequences are MNHEY and SVGEGT. This CDR3 contains 14 residues. The V gene lost 5 bases and the J gene lost 4 bases, with 14 bases spanning the gap. The CDR3 sequence is CASSQTGVRYGYTF. CDR3 nucleotide sequence: TGTGCCAGCAGTCAGACAGGCGTTCGCTATGGCTACACCTTC.

A single count supports this clone. The chain links TRBV15 to TRBJ2-7; D is perhaps TRBD1 (5 bases). In germline, CDR1 is LNHNV, CDR2 YYDKDF (reference sequence). V was trimmed by 8 bases and J by 3 bases, leaving 14 bases between them. The CDR3 sequence is 13 residues long. Here the CDR3 reads CATYNRGIYEQYF. Written as DNA, the CDR3 is TGTGCCACCTATAATAGGGGTATCTACGAGCAGTACTTC.

This rearrangement joins TRBV7-9 to TRBJ1-5, with 10 bases identical to TRBD1. The V gene's germline CDR1 is SEHNR and CDR2 FQNEAQ (reference sequence). This CDR3 contains 15 residues. V trimming: 5 bases; J trimming: 7 bases; junction bases outside the gene matches: 8. The CDR3 is CASSRGTGDSQPQHF. CDR3 DNA: TGTGCCAGCAGCCGAGGGACAGGGGATTCGCAGCCCCAGCATTTT.

The V call is TRBV12-3 or TRBV12-4, the J call TRBJ2-7, with D uncertain. The CDR3 is 13 residues long. V gave up 3 bases and J gave up 7 bases, with 13 bases separating them. CDR3: CASSLVEGREQYF. In nucleotides, the CDR3 is TGTGCCAGCAGTTTGGTTGAAGGAAGAGAGCAGTACTTC.

This chain uses TRBV18 with TRBJ2-3, with TRBD1 matching over 9 bases. The V gene's germline CDR1 is KGHSH and CDR2 LQKENI. CDR3 length: 15 amino acids. Unmatched junction bases numbered 8, after V lost 3 bases and J lost 7 bases. CDR3 residues: CASSPESTGGYTQYF. The CDR3 DNA reads TGTGCCAGCTCACCTGAATCGACAGGGGGTTATACGCAGTATTTT. The complete variable domain, with remaining parts taken from reference TRBV18 and TRBJ2-3, reads NAGVMQNPRHLVRRRGQEARLRCSPMKGHSHVYWYRQLPEEGLKFMVYLQKENIIDESGMPKERFSAEFPKEGPSILRIQQVVRGDSAAYFCASSPESTGGYTQYFGPGTRLTVL.

The V call is TRBV7-9, the J call TRBJ2-3, with TRBD1 identical over 10 bases. The germline gives CDR1 SEHNR, CDR2 FQNEAQ (reference sequence). V shed 4 bases, J shed 3 bases, and the junction held 1 base outside the gene matches. The CDR3 consists of 14 residues. The CDR3 here is CASSSGQGTDTQYF. The CDR3 DNA reads as TGTGCCAGCAGCTCGGGACAGGGGACAGATACGCAGTATTTT. Based on the CDR3 plus reference TRBV7-9 and TRBJ2-3, the full variable domain is DTGVSQNPRHKITKRGQNVTFRCDPISEHNRLYWYRQTLGQGPEFLTYFQNEAQLEKSRLLSDRFSAERPKGSFSTLEIQRTEQGDSAMYLCASSSGQGTDTQYFGPGTRLTVL.

V is TRBV11-2 and J is TRBJ2-5, with 9 bases identical to TRBD1. Trimming removed 4 bases from V and 4 bases from J; junction bases left unmatched: 7. The germline gives CDR1 SGHAT, CDR2 FQNNGV. The CDR3 extends over 15 amino acids. CDR3 DNA sequence: TGTGCCAGCAGCTGGGGACAGGGCTCCGGAGAGACCCAGTACTTC. This encodes CASSWGQGSGETQYF. Full variable domain (remainder filled in from reference TRBV11-2 and TRBJ2-5): EAGVAQSPRYKIIEKRQSVAFWCNPISGHATLYWYQQILGQGPKLLIQFQNNGVVDDSQLPKDRFSAERLKGVDSTLKIQPAKLEDSAVYLCASSWGQGSGETQYFGPGTRLLVL.

The V and J genes are TRBV4-1 and TRBJ2-7; D ambiguous. V was clipped by 2 bases and J by 2 bases, with 7 bases between them. The V gene's germline CDR1 is MGHRA and CDR2 YSYEKL. There are 13 residues in the CDR3. This CDR3 reads CASSQLEAYEQYF. The CDR3 DNA follows: TGCGCCAGCAGCCAACTAGAGGCCTACGAGCAGTACTTC.

The chain's CDR3 is CASSPGQGFSDTQYF. For the CDR3, the DNA is TGTGCCAGTAGCCCGGGACAGGGTTTTTCCGATACGCAGTATTTT. The chain combines TRBV19 with TRBJ2-3; 9 positions match TRBD1. V dropped 6 bases and J dropped 6; count of bases not matched to a gene: 10. Germline values: CDR1 LNHDA, CDR2 SQIVND (reference sequence). The CDR3 is 15 residues long.

This chain connects TRBV6-5 to TRBJ1-4; the D gene is possibly TRBD1 (5 bases). V lost 0 bases and J 7 bases, leaving 15 bases between the germline ends. The CDR3 extends over 16 amino acids. Germline V CDR1 and CDR2: MNHEY, SVGAGI. For the CDR3, the DNA is TGTGCCAGCAGTTACTCGGGTTTACAGGCTGGTGAAAAACTGTTTTTT. Amino acid sequence: CASSYSGLQAGEKLFF.

The V and J genes are TRBV3-1 (or the pseudogene TRBV3-2) and TRBJ1-4, with D possibly TRBD1 on 5 matching bases. There are 16 residues in the CDR3. Germline V gene lookup returns CDR1 LGHDT and CDR2 YNNKEL (reference sequence). V lost 0 bases and J lost 8, with 16 bases in between. The CDR3 sequence: CASSQDRGTPSEKLFF. The CDR3 nucleotides read TGTGCCAGCAGCCAAGACCGAGGGACCCCATCCGAAAAACTGTTTTTT.

The chain joins TRBV28 to TRBJ2-1; D gene ambiguous. The CDR3 sequence is 11 residues long. Trimming removed 2 bases from V and 15 bases from J, with 11 bases in between. Germline CDR1 reads MDHEN; CDR2 reads SYDVKM. CDR3 residues: CASSLGPSWFF. DNA of the CDR3: TGTGCCAGCAGTTTAGGACCGTCCTGGTTCTTC.

A remark on this clone: Germline and junction disagree at one end, which may indicate a read error. Other DNA sequences in the sample encode the same CDR3. The J gene is TRBJ2-3, the V gene TRBV5-1; D gene unclear. The length of the CDR3 is 14 residues. CDR1 and CDR2 from the germline V gene are SGHRS and YFSETQ. CDR3 sequence (DNA): TGTGCCAGCAGCTTGCTCGAGCCCACAGATACGCAGTATTTT. Translated, it gives CASSLLEPTDTQYF. The full variable domain, completed using reference TRBV5-1 and TRBJ2-3, is KAGVTQTPRYLIKTRGQQVTLSCSPISGHRSVSWYQQTPGQGLQFLFEYFSETQRNKGNFPGRFSGRQFSNSRSEMNVSTLELGDSALYLCASSLLEPTDTQYFGPGTRLTVL.

The chain combines TRBV11-2 with TRBJ1-6; D gene unclear. The CDR3 length is 14 residues. The germline V gene has CDR1 SGHAT and CDR2 FQNNGV. The V end lost 1 base, the J end lost 14 bases, and 15 bases lay between the germline ends. The CDR3 loop is CASSLARNIGTLHF. The CDR3 nucleotides read TGTGCCAGCAGCTTAGCCAGAAATATTGGGACCCTCCACTTT.

The V call is TRBV19, the J call TRBJ1-1, with TRBD1 identical over 9 bases. The J segment lost 11 bases and the V segment lost 2 bases, leaving 3 bases of the junction unmatched. Germline V gene data show CDR1 as LNHDA and CDR2 as SQIVND (reference sequence). The CDR3 sequence is 12 residues long. Here the CDR3 DNA reads TGTGCCAGTAGTATAAAGGACAGGGGCGCTTTCTTT. Amino acid sequence: CASSIKDRGAFF.

Turning to this clone: The same CDR3 is also encoded by other DNA sequences in this sample. This chain joins TRBV11-3 and TRBJ1-2, with a possible D match to TRBD1 (6 bases). There are 15 residues in the CDR3. The germline V and J ends were trimmed by 4 bases and 7 bases, with 19 bases remaining between them. The germline CDR1 and CDR2 sequences are SGHNT and YENEEA. CDR3 region: CASSWGGGRGLGYTF. In nucleotides, the CDR3 is TGTGCCAGCAGCTGGGGGGGAGGCCGGGGGCTTGGCTACACCTTC.

This sequence joins TRBV7-9 and TRBJ2-1; D remains unclear. CDR3 length: 13 amino acids. Germline V gene sequence: CDR1 SEHNR, CDR2 FQNEAQ (reference sequence). The V end was cut by 1 base, the J end by 4 bases, with 5 bases between. CDR3 DNA: TGTGCCAGCAGCTTAGAAGCTTACAATGAGCAGTTCTTC. Amino acid sequence: CASSLEAYNEQFF. The entire variable domain, with the rest obtained from reference TRBV7-9 and TRBJ2-1, is as follows: DTGVSQNPRHKITKRGQNVTFRCDPISEHNRLYWYRQTLGQGPEFLTYFQNEAQLEKSRLLSDRFSAERPKGSFSTLEIQRTEQGDSAMYLCASSLEAYNEQFFGPGTRLTVL.

This clone has only one observation. The chain joins TRBV10-1 to TRBJ1-1; unclear D gene. The CDR3 runs 13 residues. Germline lookup yields CDR1 WNHNN and CDR2 SYGVQD (reference sequence). V gave up 3 bases and J gave up 4 bases, with 9 bases separating them. For the CDR3, the DNA is TGCGCCAGCAGTGAAGGCAGGACCACTGAAGCTTTCTTT. Amino acids: CASSEGRTTEAFF.